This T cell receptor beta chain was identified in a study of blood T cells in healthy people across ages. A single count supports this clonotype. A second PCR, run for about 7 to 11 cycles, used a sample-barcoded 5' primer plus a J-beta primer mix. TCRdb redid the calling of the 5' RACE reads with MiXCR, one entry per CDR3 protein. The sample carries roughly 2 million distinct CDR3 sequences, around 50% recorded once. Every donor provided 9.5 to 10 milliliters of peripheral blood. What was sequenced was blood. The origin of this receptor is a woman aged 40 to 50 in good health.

The CDR3 loop is CASSKVGGGRSTQYF. CDR3 coding DNA: TGTGCCAGCAGTAAGGTGGGGGGGGGCCGGAGTACGCAGTATTTT. The chain couples TRBV2 to TRBJ2-3; perhaps TRBD2 as D (7 bases). V was pared by 5 bases and J by 8 bases, with 20 bases between. Germline V gene lookup returns CDR1 SNHLY and CDR2 FYNNEI. The CDR3 totals 15 residues. Full variable domain (remainder filled in from reference TRBV2 and TRBJ2-3): EPEVTQTPSHQVTQMGQEVILRCVPISNHLYFYWYRQILGQKVEFLVSFYNNEISEKSEIFDDQFSVERPDGSNFTLKIRSTKLEDSAMYFCASSKVGGGRSTQYFGPGTRLTVL.